This is a list of T cell receptor beta chains from one sample in a study of blood T cells in healthy people across ages. Using its own MiXCR run on the 5' RACE reads, TCRdb lists one record per CDR3 protein. The data hold 870,000 or so distinct CDR3 sequences, with roughly 26% observed a single time. The sequencing sample was made of blood. The receptors were gathered from a woman older than 75 in good health. CDR3s leave out the opening cysteine and the closing phenylalanine or tryptophan. D genes are given only for firm matches.

TRBV7-2	NA	TRBJ2-3	ASSLRADLPQDTQY
TRBV12-3/TRBV12-4	TRBD2	TRBJ2-5	ASSFAGGTGTQY
TRBV5-6	TRBD2	TRBJ2-1	ASSPGGRGANNEQF
TRBV7-9	TRBD1	TRBJ1-2	ASSNQGAAYGYT
TRBV7-2	NA	TRBJ1-1	ASSGEGRSGEAF
TRBV6-5	TRBD1	TRBJ2-3	ASSRDRGLDTQY
TRBV6-5	NA	TRBJ2-6	ASSYGRISGANVLT
TRBV6-1	NA	TRBJ2-7	ASMPPGVLYEQY
TRBV5-1	NA	TRBJ1-1	ASSLGYRPSSPLNTEAF
TRBV7-4	TRBD2	TRBJ2-5	ASSKLAGEETQY
TRBV6-5	TRBD1	TRBJ2-6	VSADRGLSGANVLT
TRBV12-3/TRBV12-4	TRBD2	TRBJ2-6	ASSFQSGGRAAGANVLT
TRBV5-1	NA	TRBJ2-7	ASSARREVQY
TRBV20-1	TRBD1	TRBJ2-1	SARDREKSSYNEQF
TRBV6-5	NA	TRBJ1-4	ASSYSGSNEKLF
TRBV6-6	NA	TRBJ2-5	ASSRLGGRGAETQY
TRBV11-2	NA	TRBJ2-1	VSSPPGRNTGQF
TRBV3-1	NA	TRBJ1-2	ASSPLSGAGYT
TRBV20-1	TRBD2	TRBJ2-5	SAPTSGEETQY
TRBV6-5	NA	TRBJ1-2	ASSSVQSNYGYT
TRBV20-1	TRBD2	TRBJ2-7	SASETSGSKTSYEQY
TRBV12-3/TRBV12-4	NA	TRBJ1-6	VSSRDRNSPPH
TRBV19	NA	TRBJ1-2	ASSAGEKNYGYT
TRBV18	TRBD1	TRBJ1-6	ASSPRGLRSPLH
TRBV9	NA	TRBJ2-1	ASSVERTANHEQF
TRBV7-2	NA	TRBJ2-5	ASSLEWLAEQY
TRBV12-3/TRBV12-4	NA	TRBJ2-5	ASGILLRGREQY
TRBV5-1	NA	TRBJ2-3	ASSFRLAGENTDTQY
TRBV20-1	TRBD2	TRBJ2-1	SAMYSGGPSSYNEQF